Listed here are 10 T cell receptor beta chains from one sample, sequenced in a study of CD8 T cells in ankylosing spondylitis. Using its own MiXCR run on the 5' RACE reads, TCRdb lists one record per CDR3 protein. Counted here are some 140,000 distinct CDR3 sequences, about 8% occurring once; the ten biggest clones make up under 7.5%. Sequenced material: synovial fluid, either unsorted or a sorted T cell fraction (not recorded which). The receptor set was obtained from a male donor with ankylosing spondylitis.

This clonotype was recorded many times. The chain carries TRBV20-1 and TRBJ1-1; TRBD1 might be the D (5 bases). The V and J ends lost 0 bases and 2 bases respectively, with 10 bases between them. Looked up from germline, CDR1 is DFQATT and CDR2 is SNEGSKA (reference sequence). The CDR3 covers 14 residues. CDR3 region: CSAREWGSNTEAFF. DNA for the CDR3: TGCAGTGCTAGAGAGTGGGGCAGCAACACTGAAGCTTTCTTT.

A few counts support this clonotype. The genes are TRBV30 and TRBJ2-4, with a possible D match to TRBD1 (6 bases). Germline V gene sequence: CDR1 GTSNPN, CDR2 SVGIG (reference sequence). V was shortened by 0 bases and J by 8 bases, with 8 bases between the two germline ends. The CDR3 covers 12 residues. As DNA, the CDR3 is TGTGCCTGGAGTGTATCAGGGGACATTCAGTACTTC. It yields the protein CAWSVSGDIQYF. The whole variable domain, remainder taken from reference TRBV30 and TRBJ2-4, is SQTIHQWPATLVQPVGSPLSLECTVEGTSNPNLYWYRQAAGRGLQLLFYSVGIGQISSEVPQNLSASRPQDRQFILSSKKLLLSDSGFYLCAWSVSGDIQYFGAGTRLSVL.

The CDR3 coding sequence is TGTGCCAGCAGCTTGGACAGGGGGCTGGAGACCCAGTACTTC. Protein: CASSLDRGLETQYF. J is TRBJ2-5 and V is TRBV7-2; TRBD1 aligns across 11 bases. This CDR3 comprises 14 residues. Germline lookup yields CDR1 SGHTA and CDR2 FQGNSA. Trimming at V came to 3 bases and at J to 5 bases, leaving 2 bases not matched to a gene.

CDR3 in amino acids: CASSLVDASSGNTIYF. The CDR3 DNA is TGTGCCAGCAGCTTAGTAGACGCAAGCTCTGGAAACACCATATATTTT. The chain combines TRBV7-2 with TRBJ1-3, with D hard to call. Germline CDR1 and CDR2: SGHTA and FQGNSA. This CDR3 has 16 amino acids. The germline V and J ends were trimmed by 1 base and 0 bases, with 10 bases remaining between them.

This clonotype was recorded many times. The chain is built from TRBV6-1 and TRBJ2-5; a weak D match, TRBD1 (5 bases). Germline loops: CDR1 MNHNS, CDR2 SASEGT. There are 14 residues in the CDR3. V lost 7 bases to trimming and J lost 1 base, with 13 bases between them. CDR3 in DNA: TGTGCCAGCAATCGAGCAGGGTCCCAAGAGACCCAGTACTTC. Amino acid sequence: CASNRAGSQETQYF.

This chain's CDR3 is CASSFREVAGTGELFF. CDR3 nucleotides: TGTGCCAGCAGCTTCCGGGAGGTAGCGGGCACCGGGGAGCTGTTTTTT. The rearrangement uses TRBV5-4 and TRBJ2-2; the match to TRBD2 covers 7 bases. Looked up from germline, CDR1 is SGHNT and CDR2 is YYREEE (reference sequence). The V and J ends lost 2 bases and 4 bases, in that order; junction bases with no gene match: 8. CDR3 length: 16 amino acids.

Notes on this clonotype: A much larger clonotype is one base distant, so this may be a read error. The rearrangement links TRBV3-1 to TRBJ2-6; a weak D match, TRBD2 (6 bases). The ends were cut back, 7 bases at V and 1 base at J, with 11 bases in the middle. CDR3 length: 15 amino acids. The germline V gene encodes CDR1 LGHDT and CDR2 YNNKEL (reference sequence). CDR3 DNA: TGTGCCAGCACCCACCGGGGGTCTGGGGCCAACGTCCTGACTTTC. As protein: CASTHRGSGANVLTF.

This clonotype turned up a few times. The chain links TRBV10-3 to TRBJ2-5; 16 nucleotides match TRBD2. The CDR3 is made up of 16 amino acids. Per germline, CDR1 ENHRY and CDR2 SYGVKD. The V gene end was trimmed by 6 bases and the J gene end by 5 bases; junction bases not matched to a gene: 6. The CDR3: CAIRGTSGRAGETQYF. The CDR3 DNA follows: TGTGCCATCAGGGGGACTAGCGGGAGGGCCGGGGAGACCCAGTACTTC.

This clonotype occurred many times. The V call is TRBV10-3, the J call TRBJ2-1; 8 nucleotides line up with TRBD2. Trimming cost V 2 bases and J 8 bases; bases outside gene matches: 11. The V gene's germline CDR1 is ENHRY and CDR2 SYGVKD. The CDR3 spans 16 residues. Written as DNA, the CDR3 is TGTGCCATCAGTGAGGGGGCTACGGGGGGGAGCCATGAGCAGTTCTTC. The encoded protein is CAISEGATGGSHEQFF.

The J gene is TRBJ2-7, the V gene TRBV20-1; D call uncertain. Germline V gives CDR1 DFQATT, CDR2 SNEGSKA (reference sequence). The CDR3 spans 12 residues. Trimming left V 0 bases short and J 5 bases short, with 8 bases between. CDR3 loop: CSARDHRDEQYF. Here the CDR3 DNA reads TGCAGTGCTAGAGATCATAGGGACGAGCAGTACTTC.